This TCR beta chain was documented in a study of blood T cell repertoires in COVID-19. Whole-study context: The cDNA or gDNA used as material had been derived from T cells, B-cell-depleted T cells, or PBMCs.

The data were produced by immunoSEQ multiplex PCR, yet TCRdb's version contains in-frame clones alone and is incomplete. In the table there are some 250,000 clones, 75% to 90% of which are singletons. This receptor was obtained from a woman aged 25 to 39 who had recovered from COVID-19. Sequencing was performed on peripheral blood.

CDR3 amino acids: CASSRREGAPSYEQYF. The CDR3 region has the DNA TGTGCCAGCAGCCGCCGGGAGGGGGCCCCCTCCTACGAGCAGTACTTC. The gene calls are TRBV7-9 and TRBJ2-7; the D gene is possibly TRBD2 (8 bases). The CDR3 totals 16 residues. CDR1 SEHNR and CDR2 FQNEAQ come from the germline V gene (reference sequence). With 5 bases removed from V and 0 bases from J, the gap between germline ends came to 17 bases.